The rows below give T cell receptor beta chains drawn from one sample of a study of shared clonotypes between healthy human individuals. The method was immunoSEQ multiplex PCR; TCRdb's version includes in-frame clones alone and lacks a portion of them. Here the sample spans roughly 2,300,000 clones, just under 95% being singletons. Sequencing input: naive CD4+ T cells from PBMCs. The receptors originated from a young man in good health. Some clones in this sample may be carry-over from other donors' samples. CDR3s include the opening cysteine and the closing phenylalanine or tryptophan. The D gene is left open where the match is weak. Size tells how often a clone was seen (once, few, many) or the class of an expanded clone, and some rows leave it out.

V gene	J gene	clone size	CDR3 length	D gene	CDR3 DNA	CDR3 protein
TRBV11-3	TRBJ2-1	.	15	.	TGTGCCAGCAGCTTAGGGGCCGGAACCTACAATGAGCAGTTCTTC	CASSLGAGTYNEQFF
TRBV25-1	TRBJ1-4	.	15	.	TGTGCCAGCAGGGCAGGGTTTTCAACTAATGAAAAACTGTTTTTT	CASRAGFSTNEKLFF
TRBV10-1	TRBJ1-2	.	15	.	TGCGCCAGCAGTGAGGATCCCCACCAACCGGGGGGCGAGGTGTTC	CASSEDPHQPGGEVF
TRBV5-8	TRBJ1-2	.	14	.	TGTGCCAGCAGCATGCCGGGGGGCGGCTATGGCTACACCTTC	CASSMPGGGYGYTF
TRBV13	TRBJ1-1	.	17	TRBD1	TGTGCCAGCAGCAGAAGGGTCCCGGGACAGGGCCTCCCTGAAGCTTTCTTT	CASSRRVPGQGLPEAFF
TRBV2	TRBJ1-4	.	14	.	TGTGCCAGCAGTGTTGGCCAGCTGAATGAAAAACTGTTTTTT	CASSVGQLNEKLFF
TRBV7-9	TRBJ1-1	few	13	.	TGTGCCAGCAGCTTAGCAGCGAACACTGAAGCTTTCTTT	CASSLAANTEAFF
TRBV7-7	TRBJ2-1	.	15	.	TGTGCCAGCAGCCGAGGGACGGCCTCCTACAATGAGCAGTTCTTC	CASSRGTASYNEQFF
TRBV2	TRBJ1-2	.	16	TRBD1	TGTGCCAGCACTGTACTCCGACAGGGTGGGGAGGAAGGCTACACCTTC	CASTVLRQGGEEGYTF
TRBV5-1	TRBJ2-2	.	17	TRBD2	TGCGCCAGCAGCTTGGAGACTAGCGGGAGTACCACCGGGGAGCTGTTTTTT	CASSLETSGSTTGELFF
TRBV6-6	TRBJ2-3	.	14	.	TGTGCCAGCAAAACCGAGGCATATGCAGATACGCAGTATTTT	CASKTEAYADTQYF
TRBV5-8	TRBJ2-1	.	14	.	TGTGCCAGCTCAAGGGCGGGCTCCTACAATGAGCAGTTCTTC	CASSRAGSYNEQFF
TRBV5-4	TRBJ2-2	once	14	TRBD1	TGTGCCAGCAGCACAACAGGGGACACCGGGGAGCTGTTTTTT	CASSTTGDTGELFF